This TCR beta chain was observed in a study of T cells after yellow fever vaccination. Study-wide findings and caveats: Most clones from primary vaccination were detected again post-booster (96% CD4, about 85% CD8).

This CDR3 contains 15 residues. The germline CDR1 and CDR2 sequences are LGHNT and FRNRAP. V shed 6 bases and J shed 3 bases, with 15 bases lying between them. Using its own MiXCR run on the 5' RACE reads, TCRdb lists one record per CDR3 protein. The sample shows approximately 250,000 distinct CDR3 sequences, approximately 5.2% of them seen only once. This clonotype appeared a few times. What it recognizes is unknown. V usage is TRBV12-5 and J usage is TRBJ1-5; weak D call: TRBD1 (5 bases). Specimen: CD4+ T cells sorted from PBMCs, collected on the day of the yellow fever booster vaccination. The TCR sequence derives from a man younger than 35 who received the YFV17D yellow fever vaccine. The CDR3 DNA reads TGTGCTAGTGGCCCGTCGGGGGAGTACAATCAGCCCCAGCATTTT. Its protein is CASGPSGEYNQPQHF.